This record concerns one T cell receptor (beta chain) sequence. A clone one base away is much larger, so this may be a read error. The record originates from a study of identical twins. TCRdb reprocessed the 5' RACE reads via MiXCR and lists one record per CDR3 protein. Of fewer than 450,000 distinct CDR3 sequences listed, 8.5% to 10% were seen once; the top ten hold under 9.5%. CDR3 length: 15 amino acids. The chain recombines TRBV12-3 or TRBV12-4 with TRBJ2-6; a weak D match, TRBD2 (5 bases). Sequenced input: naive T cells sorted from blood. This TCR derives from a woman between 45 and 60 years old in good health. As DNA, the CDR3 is TGTGCCGGCAGTCCCGGGGACTCTGGGGCCAACGTCCTGACTTTC. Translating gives CAGSPGDSGANVLTF.